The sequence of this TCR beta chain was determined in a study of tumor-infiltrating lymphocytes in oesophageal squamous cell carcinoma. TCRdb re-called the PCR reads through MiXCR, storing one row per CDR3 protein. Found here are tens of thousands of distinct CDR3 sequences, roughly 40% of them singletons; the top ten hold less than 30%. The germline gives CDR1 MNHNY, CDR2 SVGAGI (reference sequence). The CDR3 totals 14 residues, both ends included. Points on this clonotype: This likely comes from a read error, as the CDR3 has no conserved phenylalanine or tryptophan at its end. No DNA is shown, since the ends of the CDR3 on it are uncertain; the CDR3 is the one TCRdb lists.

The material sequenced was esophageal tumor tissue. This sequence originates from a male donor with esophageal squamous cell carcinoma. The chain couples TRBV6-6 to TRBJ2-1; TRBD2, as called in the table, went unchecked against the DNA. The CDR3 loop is CASSPYNSPLHFGN.